A selection of T cell receptor beta chains follows, all from one sample in a study of T cells in Graves' hyperthyroidism and ophthalmopathy. Using its own MiXCR run on the multiplex PCR reads, TCRdb lists one record per CDR3 protein. The sample contains 160,000 or so distinct CDR3 sequences, over 7.5% of which appear only once. Sequenced input: blood. These receptors came from a woman between 18 and 30 years old with Graves' hyperthyroidism that later progressed to Graves' ophthalmopathy. Each CDR3 is given with its conserved first and last residue. The order of the fields is V gene, CDR3 protein.

V gene: TRBV15; CDR3 protein: CATSSETAWAGYTF
V gene: TRBV2; CDR3 protein: CASSTGGSEKLFF
V gene: TRBV6-7; CDR3 protein: CASSPTRTGRDTEAFF
V gene: TRBV4-1; CDR3 protein: CASSQEGWDAYNSPLHF
V gene: TRBV20-1; CDR3 protein: CSARPGESPLHF
V gene: TRBV4-2; CDR3 protein: CASSQVLDTGELFF
V gene: TRBV30; CDR3 protein: CAWSVVGNTEAFF
V gene: TRBV19; CDR3 protein: CASSASTGEYGYTF
V gene: TRBV20-1; CDR3 protein: CSARDSGTSGGASETQYF
V gene: TRBV19; CDR3 protein: CASSITVNYGYTF
V gene: TRBV7-8; CDR3 protein: CASSLVGETQYF
V gene: TRBV30; CDR3 protein: CAWSAPGTPTNYGYTF
V gene: TRBV15; CDR3 protein: CATSRVQGYNEQFF
V gene: TRBV29-1; CDR3 protein: CSVDAGTGELFF
V gene: TRBV7-2; CDR3 protein: CASSLPPPDTQYF
V gene: TRBV19; CDR3 protein: CASSIFQGDTGELFF
V gene: TRBV5-1; CDR3 protein: CASSLGLAGVADTQYF
V gene: TRBV30; CDR3 protein: CAWRLGSYGYTF
V gene: TRBV6-1; CDR3 protein: CASSYSGTGGTGELFF
V gene: TRBV6-6; CDR3 protein: CASSYSFSKGFF
V gene: TRBV18; CDR3 protein: CASSPPTGNQPQHF
V gene: TRBV7-9; CDR3 protein: CASSLSESSYEQYF
V gene: TRBV18; CDR3 protein: CASSRSGPNEKLFF
V gene: TRBV12-3/TRBV12-4; CDR3 protein: CASSTIGEQYF
V gene: TRBV12-3/TRBV12-4; CDR3 protein: CASSLRDEETQYF
V gene: TRBV2; CDR3 protein: CASSYRFYEQYF
V gene: TRBV9; CDR3 protein: CASSDGGQVNEKLFF
V gene: TRBV10-3; CDR3 protein: CAIIGQGGTGYTF
V gene: TRBV20-1; CDR3 protein: CSARDRATDTQYF
V gene: TRBV5-6; CDR3 protein: CASSLLNRLNTEAFF
V gene: TRBV6-1; CDR3 protein: CASRHTLTGANVLTF
V gene: TRBV7-3; CDR3 protein: CASSYNHQGYNEQFF
V gene: TRBV25-1; CDR3 protein: CASSEYRRGSYEQYF
V gene: TRBV6-1; CDR3 protein: CASSANRFSGANVLTF
V gene: TRBV6-1; CDR3 protein: CASKIQGNSYNEQFF
V gene: TRBV5-1; CDR3 protein: CASQRTGGNEQYF
V gene: TRBV28; CDR3 protein: CASSSLTGGEANEKLFF
V gene: TRBV13; CDR3 protein: CASSIRPGTGYSGNTIYF
V gene: TRBV6-5; CDR3 protein: CASSYRGMNTEAFF
V gene: TRBV28; CDR3 protein: CASGDRGLRTAFF
V gene: TRBV18; CDR3 protein: CASSPTKTGGAKQGYTF
V gene: TRBV3-1; CDR3 protein: CASSLAGGSSEQFF
V gene: TRBV20-1; CDR3 protein: CSADYYNEQFF
V gene: TRBV2; CDR3 protein: CASSSPGTGDGYTF
V gene: TRBV13; CDR3 protein: CASSLMAGGPSEQYF
V gene: TRBV7-3; CDR3 protein: CASSLTGGGNTIYF
V gene: TRBV2; CDR3 protein: CASSESLRTDYNEQFF
V gene: TRBV20-1; CDR3 protein: CSASVGTSGGYEQFF
V gene: TRBV20-1; CDR3 protein: CSALSEDTQYF
V gene: TRBV29-1; CDR3 protein: CSVEREGSYEQYF
V gene: TRBV29-1; CDR3 protein: CSAAGATTDTQYF
V gene: TRBV12-3/TRBV12-4; CDR3 protein: CASSLYSGSVLSYNEQFF
V gene: TRBV6-2/TRBV6-3; CDR3 protein: CASRAGTGVKNYGYTF
V gene: TRBV5-8; CDR3 protein: CASKGIGTYNEQFF
V gene: TRBV19; CDR3 protein: CASSPPGQGHEKLFF
V gene: TRBV6-1; CDR3 protein: CASSTTGGRAATHSYNEQFF
V gene: TRBV19; CDR3 protein: CASSTASEIYNEQFF
V gene: TRBV6-5; CDR3 protein: CASSYSKASGARYEQYF
V gene: TRBV5-4; CDR3 protein: CASSPVLAGVQEQYF